The rows below give T cell receptor beta chains drawn from one sample of a study of CD8 T cells in ankylosing spondylitis. TCRdb itself ran the 5' RACE reads through MiXCR, one entry per CDR3 protein. Of 700,000 to 1,000,000 distinct CDR3 sequences listed, 10% to 15% are singletons. Input material: blood, either unsorted or a sorted T cell fraction (not recorded which). These receptors were taken from a male donor with ankylosing spondylitis. Both conserved end residues are part of each CDR3. The D gene is left open where the match is weak. The size of a clone is reported for some rows only, either as once, few or many, or as a class for expanded clones.

>TRBV24-1|.|TRBJ2-5|few
CATSDFVSGQETQYF
TGTGCCACCAGTGATTTTGTCAGTGGGCAAGAGACCCAGTACTTC
>TRBV6-1|TRBD2|TRBJ2-3|few
CASSPLAVLTDTQYF
TGTGCCAGCAGTCCACTAGCGGTTCTCACAGATACGCAGTATTTT
>TRBV20-1|.|TRBJ2-7|few
CSAYGGYEQYF
TGCAGTGCTTACGGGGGCTACGAGCAGTACTTC
>TRBV10-3|TRBD1|TRBJ2-7|many
CAIRAPGQGYEQYF
TGTGCCATCAGAGCACCGGGACAGGGCTACGAGCAGTACTTC
>TRBV7-2|.|TRBJ1-6|many
CASSLEAGVNSPLHF
TGTGCCAGCAGCTTAGAGGCGGGAGTTAATTCACCCCTCCACTTT
>TRBV20-1|TRBD2|TRBJ2-1|.
CSADSGLAGNNEQFF
TGCAGTGCTGATTCGGGACTAGCGGGAAACAATGAGCAGTTCTTC
>TRBV20-1|.|TRBJ2-1|few
CSTRDRRYNEQFF
TGCAGTACTCGGGACCGCAGGTACAATGAGCAGTTCTTC
>TRBV18|.|TRBJ1-1|.
CASSPVSGDTEAFF
TGTGCCAGCTCACCTGTTTCTGGCGACACTGAAGCTTTCTTT
>TRBV20-1|TRBD2|TRBJ2-1|many
CSAQSGSTYNEQFF
TGCAGTGCTCAAAGCGGGAGCACCTACAATGAGCAGTTCTTC
>TRBV7-2|.|TRBJ1-2|.
CASSLVEGWGTRYTF
TGTGCCAGCAGCTTAGTAGAAGGGTGGGGTACTCGCTACACCTTC
>TRBV4-2|TRBD2|TRBJ2-7|few
CASSQGLAGGPYEQYF
TGTGCCAGCAGCCAGGGACTAGCGGGAGGGCCTTACGAGCAGTACTTC
>TRBV10-3|.|TRBJ2-5|.
CACGGPGGTQYF
TGTGCCTGTGGGGGCCCCGGGGGGACCCAGTACTTC
>TRBV20-1|.|TRBJ1-5|.
CSARDAGQPQHF
TGCAGTGCTAGGGACGCCGGTCAGCCCCAGCATTTT
>TRBV5-1|.|TRBJ2-2|.
CASCTGSGMFGELFF
TGCGCCAGCTGTACAGGCTCGGGGATGTTCGGGGAGCTGTTTTTT
>TRBV5-6|.|TRBJ2-3|.
CASSFLPGLTDTQYF
TGTGCCAGCAGTTTCTTACCGGGACTCACAGATACGCAGTATTTT
>TRBV18|.|TRBJ2-5|.
CASSPLPGETQYF
TGTGCCAGCTCACCCTTGCCGGGAGAGACCCAGTACTTC
>TRBV2|.|TRBJ2-7|few
CASSVQRQSYEQYF
TGTGCCAGCAGTGTCCAGCGGCAATCCTACGAGCAGTACTTC
>TRBV7-8|.|TRBJ1-6|.
CASSLTQFDSPLHF
TGTGCCAGCAGCTTAACCCAGTTCGATTCACCCCTCCACTTT
>TRBV5-1|.|TRBJ2-2|few
CASRPTGYSGELFF
TGCGCCAGCAGGCCTACAGGTTACTCCGGGGAGCTGTTTTTT
>TRBV7-2|TRBD1|TRBJ1-2|many
CASSPRGQSYGYTF
TGTGCCAGCAGCCCGAGGGGACAGTCCTATGGCTACACCTTC
>TRBV15|.|TRBJ2-1|few
CATSSTGRYNEQFF
TGTGCCACCAGCAGTACGGGACGGTACAATGAGCAGTTCTTC
>TRBV20-1|.|TRBJ1-4|.
CSASLVEKLFF
TGCAGTGCTAGTTTGGTCGAAAAACTGTTTTTT
>TRBV29-1|TRBD2|TRBJ2-1|.
CSVAPLAGGPHEQFF
TGCAGCGTGGCGCCCCTAGCGGGGGGGCCCCATGAGCAGTTCTTC
>TRBV7-8|TRBD2|TRBJ2-5|few
CASSFEQRGPRRETQYF
TGTGCCAGCAGCTTTGAACAGCGGGGGCCGAGAAGGGAGACCCAGTACTTC
>TRBV4-2|TRBD1|TRBJ2-5|.
CASSRDRDRGHKVETQYF
TGTGCCAGCAGCCGAGACCGGGACAGGGGGCATAAGGTGGAGACCCAGTACTTC
>TRBV4-3|.|TRBJ1-5|.
CASSQGGGRQPQHF
TGCGCCAGCAGCCAGGGGGGAGGGCGTCAGCCCCAGCATTTT
>TRBV5-1|.|TRBJ2-1|few
CASSLDRYEQFF
TGCGCCAGCAGCTTGGACAGATATGAGCAGTTCTTC
>TRBV6-4|TRBD1|TRBJ1-2|few
CASSEQGASFGGYTF
TGTGCCAGCAGTGAACAGGGGGCATCGTTTGGTGGCTACACCTTC
>TRBV20-1|.|TRBJ2-6|many
CSATGPGANVLTF
TGCAGTGCCACCGGGCCTGGGGCCAACGTCCTGACTTTC
>TRBV7-2|TRBD1|TRBJ1-1|.
CASSVGQGEAFF
TGTGCCAGCAGCGTAGGACAGGGGGAAGCTTTCTTT
>TRBV14|.|TRBJ2-1|few
CASSQGRQSSRFF
TGTGCCAGCAGCCAAGGGCGACAGTCCTCGCGGTTCTTC
>TRBV20-1|.|TRBJ2-6|few
CSALGRSGANVLTF
TGCAGTGCACTAGGGCGGTCTGGGGCCAACGTCCTGACTTTC
>TRBV29-1|.|TRBJ1-2|many
CSVQDRRDYGYTF
TGCAGCGTTCAGGACAGAAGGGACTATGGCTACACCTTC
>TRBV20-1|TRBD1|TRBJ2-1|.
CSATSGTGDEQFF
TGCAGTGCTACCTCCGGGACAGGGGATGAGCAGTTCTTC
>TRBV6-5|.|TRBJ2-3|few
CASRPNLGTQYF
TGTGCCAGCAGGCCCAACTTGGGTACGCAGTATTTT
>TRBV6-5|.|TRBJ1-2|many
CASSYDFLGGDGGYTF
TGTGCCAGCAGTTACGATTTCTTAGGAGGGGACGGTGGCTACACCTTC
>TRBV29-1|.|TRBJ1-2|many
CSVEELGAYGYTF
TGCAGCGTTGAAGAGCTTGGAGCTTATGGCTACACCTTC
>TRBV7-2|TRBD1|TRBJ2-2|few
CASSLYRGHAGELFF
TGTGCCAGCAGCTTGTACAGGGGGCACGCCGGGGAGCTGTTTTTT
>TRBV10-3|.|TRBJ1-4|.
CAISDLTGSGEKLFF
TGTGCCATCAGTGATCTAACAGGGAGTGGCGAAAAACTGTTTTTT
>TRBV20-1|TRBD1|TRBJ2-4|.
CSASLGTGLGAKNIQYF
TGCAGTGCTAGCCTCGGGACAGGGCTTGGGGCCAAAAACATTCAGTACTTC
>TRBV12-3/TRBV12-4|.|TRBJ2-1|few
CASTLRPQIEQFF
TGTGCCAGCACCCTCCGACCCCAGATTGAGCAGTTCTTC
>TRBV20-1|.|TRBJ1-6|.
CSASRAVNSPLHF
TGCAGTGCTAGTAGGGCAGTAAATTCACCCCTCCACTTT
>TRBV29-1|.|TRBJ2-3|many
CSAHPWATGTQYF
TGCAGCGCCCACCCCTGGGCTACGGGTACGCAGTATTTT